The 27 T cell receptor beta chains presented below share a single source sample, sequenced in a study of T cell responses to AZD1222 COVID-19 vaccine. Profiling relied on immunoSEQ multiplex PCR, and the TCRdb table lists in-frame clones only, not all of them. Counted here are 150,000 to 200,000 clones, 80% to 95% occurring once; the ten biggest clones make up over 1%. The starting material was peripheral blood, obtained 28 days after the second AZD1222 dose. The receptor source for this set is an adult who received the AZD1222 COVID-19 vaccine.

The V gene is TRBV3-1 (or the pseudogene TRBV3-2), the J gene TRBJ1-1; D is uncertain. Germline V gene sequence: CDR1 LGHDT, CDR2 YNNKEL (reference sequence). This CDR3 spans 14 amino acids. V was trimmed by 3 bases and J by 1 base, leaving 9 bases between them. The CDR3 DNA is TGTGCCAGCAGCCATTTCGGGAAGAACACTGAAGCTTTCTTT. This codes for CASSHFGKNTEAFF.

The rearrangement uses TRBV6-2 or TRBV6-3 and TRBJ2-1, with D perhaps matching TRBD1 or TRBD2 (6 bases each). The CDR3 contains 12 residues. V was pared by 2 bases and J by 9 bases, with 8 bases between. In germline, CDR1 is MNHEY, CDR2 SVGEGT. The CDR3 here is CASSYGGREQFF. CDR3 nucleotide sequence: TGTGCCAGCAGTTACGGGGGGCGTGAGCAGTTCTTC.

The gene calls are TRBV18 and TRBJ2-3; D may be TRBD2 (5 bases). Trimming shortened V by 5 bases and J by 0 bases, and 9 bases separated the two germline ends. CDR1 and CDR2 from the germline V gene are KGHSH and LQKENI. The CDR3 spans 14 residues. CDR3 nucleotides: TGTGCCAGCTCAATCCGGGGTAGCACAGATACGCAGTATTTT. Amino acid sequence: CASSIRGSTDTQYF.

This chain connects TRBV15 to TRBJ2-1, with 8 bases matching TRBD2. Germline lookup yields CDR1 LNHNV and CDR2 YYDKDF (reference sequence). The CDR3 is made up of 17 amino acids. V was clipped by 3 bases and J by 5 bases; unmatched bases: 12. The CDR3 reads CATSRNLAGGNHNEQFF. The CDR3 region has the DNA TGTGCCACCAGCAGGAATCTGGCGGGGGGTAACCACAATGAGCAGTTCTTC.

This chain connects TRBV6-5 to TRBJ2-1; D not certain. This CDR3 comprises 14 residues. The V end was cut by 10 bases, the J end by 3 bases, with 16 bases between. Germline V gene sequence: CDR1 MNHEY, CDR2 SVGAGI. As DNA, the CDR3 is TGTGCCACCAGCATATCAATTATCTACAATGAGCAGTTCTTC. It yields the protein CATSISIIYNEQFF.

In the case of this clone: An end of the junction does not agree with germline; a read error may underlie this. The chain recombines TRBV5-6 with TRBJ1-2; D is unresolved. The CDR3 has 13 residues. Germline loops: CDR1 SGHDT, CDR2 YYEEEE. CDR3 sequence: CASSLILNDGYTF. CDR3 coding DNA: TGTGCCAGCAGCTTGATTCTTAACGATGGCTACACCTTC.

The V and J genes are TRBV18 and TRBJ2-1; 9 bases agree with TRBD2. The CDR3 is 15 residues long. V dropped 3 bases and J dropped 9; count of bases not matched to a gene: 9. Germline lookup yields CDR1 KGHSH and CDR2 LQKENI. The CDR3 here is CASSPTSGFTSEQFF. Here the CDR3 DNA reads TGTGCCAGCTCACCGACTAGCGGATTTACAAGTGAGCAGTTCTTC.

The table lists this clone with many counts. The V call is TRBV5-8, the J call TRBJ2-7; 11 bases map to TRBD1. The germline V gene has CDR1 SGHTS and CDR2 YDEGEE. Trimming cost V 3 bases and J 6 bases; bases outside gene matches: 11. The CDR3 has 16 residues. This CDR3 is CASSSTNKGQGAEQYF. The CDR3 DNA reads TGTGCCAGCAGCTCTACGAATAAAGGACAGGGGGCCGAGCAGTACTTC.

The CDR3 region is CASSFEIIYEQYF. The CDR3 DNA reads TGTGCCAGCAGCTTCGAGATCATCTACGAGCAGTACTTC. The V and J genes are TRBV11-2 and TRBJ2-7; D remains ambiguous. Trimming took off 3 bases at V and 3 bases at J, with 9 bases between the two ends. The CDR3 length is 13 residues. Germline lookup yields CDR1 SGHAT and CDR2 FQNNGV.

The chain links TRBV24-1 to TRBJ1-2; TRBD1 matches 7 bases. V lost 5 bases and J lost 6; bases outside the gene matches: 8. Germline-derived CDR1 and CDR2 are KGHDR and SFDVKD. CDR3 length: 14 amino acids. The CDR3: CATSGGRGENGYTF. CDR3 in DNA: TGTGCCACCAGTGGAGGCAGGGGGGAGAATGGCTACACCTTC.

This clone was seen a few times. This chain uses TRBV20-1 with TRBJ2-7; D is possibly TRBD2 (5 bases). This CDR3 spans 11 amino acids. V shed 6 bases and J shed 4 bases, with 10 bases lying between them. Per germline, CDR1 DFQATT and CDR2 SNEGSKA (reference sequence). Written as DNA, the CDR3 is TGCAGTGCCCGCCGGGGTTACGAGCAGTACTTC. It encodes CSARRGYEQYF.

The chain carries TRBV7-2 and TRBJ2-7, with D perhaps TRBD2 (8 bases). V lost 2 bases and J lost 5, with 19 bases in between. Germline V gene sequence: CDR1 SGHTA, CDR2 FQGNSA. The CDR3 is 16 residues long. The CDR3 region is CASSLSGGLGGNEQYF. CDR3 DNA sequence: TGTGCCAGCAGCTTAAGCGGGGGACTAGGGGGCAACGAGCAGTACTTC.

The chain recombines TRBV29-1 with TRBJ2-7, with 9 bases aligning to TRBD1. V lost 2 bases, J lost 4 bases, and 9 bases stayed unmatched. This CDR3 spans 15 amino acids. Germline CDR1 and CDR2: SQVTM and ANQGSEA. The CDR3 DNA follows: TGCAGCGTTGAATGGGTGACAGGGGGTAGTTACGAGCAGTACTTC. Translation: CSVEWVTGGSYEQYF.

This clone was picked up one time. CDR3 in amino acids: CASSLAGQGQETQYF. The DNA of the CDR3 is TGTGCCAGCAGCTTAGCGGGTCAGGGCCAAGAGACCCAGTACTTC. The rearrangement links TRBV7-8 to TRBJ2-5, with D perhaps TRBD1 (5 bases). The CDR3 is 15 amino acids. V lost 0 bases and J lost 1, with 9 bases in between. Germline V CDR1 and CDR2: SGHVS, FQNEAQ.

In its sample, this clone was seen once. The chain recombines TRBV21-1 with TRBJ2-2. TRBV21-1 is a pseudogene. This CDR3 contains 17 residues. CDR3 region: CASAPLRVGICTGELFF. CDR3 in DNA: TGTGCCAGCGCACCGCTCCGGGTGGGAATCTGCACCGGGGAGCTGTTTTTT.

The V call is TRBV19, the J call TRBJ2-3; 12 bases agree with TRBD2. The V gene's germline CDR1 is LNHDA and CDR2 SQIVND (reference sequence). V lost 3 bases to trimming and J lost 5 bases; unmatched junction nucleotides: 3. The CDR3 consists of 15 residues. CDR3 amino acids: CASSMLAGGQDTQYF. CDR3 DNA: TGTGCCAGTAGTATGCTAGCGGGGGGGCAAGATACGCAGTATTTT.

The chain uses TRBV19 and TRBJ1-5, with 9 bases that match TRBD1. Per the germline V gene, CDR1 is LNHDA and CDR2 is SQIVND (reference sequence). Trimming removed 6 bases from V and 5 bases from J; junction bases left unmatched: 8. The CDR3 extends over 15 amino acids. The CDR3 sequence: CASRSGGQGDQPQHF. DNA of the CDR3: TGTGCCAGTAGGAGCGGGGGACAGGGCGATCAGCCCCAGCATTTT. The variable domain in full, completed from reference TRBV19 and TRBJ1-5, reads DGGITQSPKYLFRKEGQNVTLSCEQNLNHDAMYWYRQDPGQGLRLIYYSQIVNDFQKGDIAEGYSVSREKKESFPLTVTSAQKNPTAFYLCASRSGGQGDQPQHFGDGTRLSIL.

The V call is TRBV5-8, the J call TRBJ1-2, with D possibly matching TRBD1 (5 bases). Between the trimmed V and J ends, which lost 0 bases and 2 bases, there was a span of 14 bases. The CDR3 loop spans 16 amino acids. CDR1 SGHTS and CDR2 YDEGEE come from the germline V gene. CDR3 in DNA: TGTGCCAGCAGCTTGGGGAGGGGAGGGATCAACTATGGCTACACCTTC. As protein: CASSLGRGGINYGYTF.

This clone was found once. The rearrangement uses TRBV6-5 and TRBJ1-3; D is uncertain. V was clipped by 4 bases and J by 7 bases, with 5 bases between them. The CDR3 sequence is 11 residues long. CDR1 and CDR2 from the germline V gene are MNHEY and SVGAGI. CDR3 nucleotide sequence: TGTGCCAGCAGTTTCGTGAACACCATATATTTT. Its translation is CASSFVNTIYF.

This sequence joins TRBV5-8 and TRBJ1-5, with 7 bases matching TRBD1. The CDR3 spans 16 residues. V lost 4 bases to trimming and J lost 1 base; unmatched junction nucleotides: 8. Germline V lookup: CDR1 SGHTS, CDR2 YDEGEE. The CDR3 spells CASSVNRGQSNQPQHF. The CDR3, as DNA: TGTGCCAGCAGCGTTAACAGGGGTCAAAGCAATCAGCCCCAGCATTTT.

The CDR3 region has the DNA TGTGCCACCAGTGATAGGGTTGGCGGAACTGGGGCAGATACGCAGTATTTT. Translation gives CATSDRVGGTGADTQYF. This rearrangement joins TRBV24-1 to TRBJ2-3, with D uncertain. This CDR3 is 17 amino acids long. Germline assignment: CDR1 KGHDR and CDR2 SFDVKD. The V and J ends lost 3 bases and 4 bases respectively, with 19 bases between them.

DNA of the CDR3: TGTGCCAGCAGCCAATATGTCCCAGATACGCAGTATTTT. Protein sequence: CASSQYVPDTQYF. V usage is TRBV7-2 and J usage is TRBJ2-3; D unresolved. This CDR3 region has 13 residues. V shed 5 bases and J shed 4 bases, with 10 bases lying between them. Germline CDR1 and CDR2: SGHTA and FQGNSA.

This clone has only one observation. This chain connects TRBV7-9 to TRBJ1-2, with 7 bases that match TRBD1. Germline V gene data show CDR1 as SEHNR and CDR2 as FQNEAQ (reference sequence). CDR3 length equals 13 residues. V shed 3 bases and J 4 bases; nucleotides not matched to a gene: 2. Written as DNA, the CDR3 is TGTGCCAGCAGCTTGAGGGACAGCTATGGCTACACCTTC. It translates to CASSLRDSYGYTF.

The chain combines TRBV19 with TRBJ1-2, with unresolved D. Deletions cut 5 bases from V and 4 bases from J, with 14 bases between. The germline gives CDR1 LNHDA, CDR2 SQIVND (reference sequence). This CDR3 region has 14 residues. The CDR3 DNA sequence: TGTGCCAGTAGTCCCAACGACATTGGCTATGGCTACACCTTC. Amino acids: CASSPNDIGYGYTF.

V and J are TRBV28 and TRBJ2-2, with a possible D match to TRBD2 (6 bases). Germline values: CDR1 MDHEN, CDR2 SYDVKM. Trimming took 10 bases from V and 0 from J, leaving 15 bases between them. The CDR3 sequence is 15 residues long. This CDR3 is CATRGAGTNTGELFF. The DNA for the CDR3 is TGTGCCACCCGAGGTGCGGGAACGAACACCGGGGAGCTGTTTTTT.

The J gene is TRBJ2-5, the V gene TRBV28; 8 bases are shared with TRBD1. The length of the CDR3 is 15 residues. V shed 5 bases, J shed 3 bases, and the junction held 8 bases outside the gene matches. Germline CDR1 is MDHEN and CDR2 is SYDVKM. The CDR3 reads CASSHRDRSEETQYF. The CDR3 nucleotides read TGTGCCAGCAGTCATCGGGACAGGAGTGAAGAGACCCAGTACTTC. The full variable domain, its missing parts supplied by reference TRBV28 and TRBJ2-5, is DVKVTQSSRYLVKRTGEKVFLECVQDMDHENMFWYRQDPGLGLRLIYFSYDVKMKEKGDIPEGYSVSREKKERFSLILESASTNQTSMYLCASSHRDRSEETQYFGPGTRLLVL.

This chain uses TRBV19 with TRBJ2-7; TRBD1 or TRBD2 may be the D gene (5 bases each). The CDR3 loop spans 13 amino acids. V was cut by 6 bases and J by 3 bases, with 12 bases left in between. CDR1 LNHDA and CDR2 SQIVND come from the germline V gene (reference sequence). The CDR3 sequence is CASSRDQVYEQYF. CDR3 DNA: TGTGCCAGTAGCAGGGACCAGGTCTACGAGCAGTACTTC. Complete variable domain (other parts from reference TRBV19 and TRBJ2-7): DGGITQSPKYLFRKEGQNVTLSCEQNLNHDAMYWYRQDPGQGLRLIYYSQIVNDFQKGDIAEGYSVSREKKESFPLTVTSAQKNPTAFYLCASSRDQVYEQYFGPGTRLTVT.